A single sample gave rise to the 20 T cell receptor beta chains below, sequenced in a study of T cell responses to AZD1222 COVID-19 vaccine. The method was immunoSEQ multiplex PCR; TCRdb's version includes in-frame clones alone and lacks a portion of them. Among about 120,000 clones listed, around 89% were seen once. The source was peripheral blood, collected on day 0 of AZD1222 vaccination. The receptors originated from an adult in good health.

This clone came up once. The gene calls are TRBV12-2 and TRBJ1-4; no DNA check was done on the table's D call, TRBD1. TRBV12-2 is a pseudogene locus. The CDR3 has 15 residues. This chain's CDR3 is CASRLAGAENEKLFF. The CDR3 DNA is TGTGCAAGTCGCTTAGCAGGGGCGGAGAATGAAAAACTGTTTTTT.

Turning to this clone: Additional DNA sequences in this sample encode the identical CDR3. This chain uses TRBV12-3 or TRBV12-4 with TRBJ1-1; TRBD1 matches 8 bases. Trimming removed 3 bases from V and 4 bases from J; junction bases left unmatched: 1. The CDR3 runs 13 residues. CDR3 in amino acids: CASSFQGATEAFF. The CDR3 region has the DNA TGTGCCAGCAGTTTCCAGGGGGCCACTGAAGCTTTCTTT.

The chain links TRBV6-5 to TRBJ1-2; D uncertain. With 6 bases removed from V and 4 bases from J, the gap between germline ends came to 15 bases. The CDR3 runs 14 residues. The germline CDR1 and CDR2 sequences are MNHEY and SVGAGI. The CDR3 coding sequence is TGTGCCAGCAGGGAGACTGCCAAACCCTATGGCTACACCTTC. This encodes CASRETAKPYGYTF.

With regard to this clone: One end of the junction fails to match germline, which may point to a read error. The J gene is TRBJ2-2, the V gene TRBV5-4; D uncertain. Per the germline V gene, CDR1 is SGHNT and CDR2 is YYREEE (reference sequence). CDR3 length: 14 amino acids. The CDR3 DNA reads TGTACCAGCAGCTTGGTTGGGAACACCGGGGAGCTGTTTTTT. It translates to CTSSLVGNTGELFF.

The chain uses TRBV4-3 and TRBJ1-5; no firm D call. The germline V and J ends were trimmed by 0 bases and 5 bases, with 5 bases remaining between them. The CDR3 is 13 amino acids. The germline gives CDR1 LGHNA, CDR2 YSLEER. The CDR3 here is CASSQDGDQPQHF. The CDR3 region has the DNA TGCGCCAGCAGCCAAGATGGGGATCAGCCCCAGCATTTT.

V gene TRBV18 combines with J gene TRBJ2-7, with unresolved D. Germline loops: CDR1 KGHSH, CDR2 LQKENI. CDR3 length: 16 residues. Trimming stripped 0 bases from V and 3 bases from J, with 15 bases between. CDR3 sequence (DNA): TGTGCCAGCTCACCACCTGCTAGGTTTACTTACTACGAGCAGTACTTC. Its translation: CASSPPARFTYYEQYF.

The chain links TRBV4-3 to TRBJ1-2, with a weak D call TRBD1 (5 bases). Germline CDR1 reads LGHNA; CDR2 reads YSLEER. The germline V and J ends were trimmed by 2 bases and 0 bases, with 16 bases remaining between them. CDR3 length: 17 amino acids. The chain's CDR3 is CASSQPRDRGANYGYTF. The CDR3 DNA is TGCGCCAGCAGCCAACCGCGGGACCGTGGAGCTAACTATGGCTACACCTTC.

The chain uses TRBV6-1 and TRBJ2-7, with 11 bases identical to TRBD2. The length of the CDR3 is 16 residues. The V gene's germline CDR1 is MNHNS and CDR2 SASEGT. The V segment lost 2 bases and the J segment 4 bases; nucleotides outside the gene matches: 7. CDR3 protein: CASSERRTSGWYEQYF. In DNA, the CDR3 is TGTGCCAGCAGTGAAAGAAGGACTAGCGGGTGGTACGAGCAGTACTTC.

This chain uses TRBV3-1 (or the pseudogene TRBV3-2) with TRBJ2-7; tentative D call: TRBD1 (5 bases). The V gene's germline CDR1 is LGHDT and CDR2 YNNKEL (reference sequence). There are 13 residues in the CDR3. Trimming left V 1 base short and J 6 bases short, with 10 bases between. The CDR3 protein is CASSQVAGREQYF. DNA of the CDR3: TGTGCCAGCAGCCAAGTCGCAGGGCGCGAGCAGTACTTC.

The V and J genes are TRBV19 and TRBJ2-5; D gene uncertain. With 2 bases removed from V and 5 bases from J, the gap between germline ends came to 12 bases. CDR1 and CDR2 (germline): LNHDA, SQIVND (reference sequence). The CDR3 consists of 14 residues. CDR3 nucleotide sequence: TGTGCCAGTAGTATATACACCAACGGGGAGACCCAGTACTTC. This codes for CASSIYTNGETQYF.

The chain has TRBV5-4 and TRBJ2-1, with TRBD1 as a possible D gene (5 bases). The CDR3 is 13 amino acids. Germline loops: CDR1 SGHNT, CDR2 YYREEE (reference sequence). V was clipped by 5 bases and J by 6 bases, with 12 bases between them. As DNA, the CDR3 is TGTGCCAGCAGACCCGCAGGGATCAATGAGCAGTTCTTC. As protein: CASRPAGINEQFF.

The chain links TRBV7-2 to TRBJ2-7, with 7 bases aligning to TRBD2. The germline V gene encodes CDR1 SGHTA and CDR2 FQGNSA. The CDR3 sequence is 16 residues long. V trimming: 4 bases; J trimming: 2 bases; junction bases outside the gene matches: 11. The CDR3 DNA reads TGTGCCAGCAGCTCCTGGACTAGTGGTAAAGCCTACGAGCAGTACTTC. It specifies CASSSWTSGKAYEQYF.

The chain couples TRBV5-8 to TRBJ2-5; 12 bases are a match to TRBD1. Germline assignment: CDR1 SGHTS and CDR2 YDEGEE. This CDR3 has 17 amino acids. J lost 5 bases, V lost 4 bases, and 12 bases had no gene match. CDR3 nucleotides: TGTGCCAGCAGCCTAACCGGGACAGGGGGCTCGAGGGAGACCCAGTACTTC. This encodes CASSLTGTGGSRETQYF.

This chain's CDR3 is CASKGDGAYQPQHF. CDR3 nucleotides: TGTGCCAGCAAGGGGGATGGGGCGTATCAGCCCCAGCATTTT. The J gene is TRBJ1-5, the V gene TRBV2, with D perhaps matching TRBD1 (6 bases). Trimming left V 7 bases short and J 5 bases short, with 15 bases between. The CDR3 loop spans 14 amino acids. The germline gives CDR1 SNHLY, CDR2 FYNNEI.

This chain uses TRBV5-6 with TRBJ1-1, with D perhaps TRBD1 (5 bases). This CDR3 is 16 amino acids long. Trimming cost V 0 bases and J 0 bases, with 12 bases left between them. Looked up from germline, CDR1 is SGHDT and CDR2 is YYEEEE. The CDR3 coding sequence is TGTGCCAGCAGCTTGGTTGGGGGAGCGATGAACACTGAAGCTTTCTTT. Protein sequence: CASSLVGGAMNTEAFF.

The CDR3 reads CASSTNGLDNEQFF. The CDR3 DNA is TGTGCCAGCAGCACAAATGGACTCGACAATGAGCAGTTCTTC. V is TRBV4-2 and J is TRBJ2-1, with D possibly matching TRBD2 (5 bases). Between the trimmed V and J ends, which lost 5 bases and 5 bases, there was a span of 13 bases. Per germline, CDR1 LGHNA and CDR2 YNFKEQ. The CDR3 extends over 14 amino acids.

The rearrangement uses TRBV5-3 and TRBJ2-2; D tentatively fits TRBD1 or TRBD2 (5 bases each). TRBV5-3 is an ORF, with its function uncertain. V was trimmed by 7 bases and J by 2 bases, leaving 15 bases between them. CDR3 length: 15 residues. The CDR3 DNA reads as TGTGCCAGACCCACAGGACGGGGTAACACCGGGGAGCTGTTTTTT. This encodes CARPTGRGNTGELFF.

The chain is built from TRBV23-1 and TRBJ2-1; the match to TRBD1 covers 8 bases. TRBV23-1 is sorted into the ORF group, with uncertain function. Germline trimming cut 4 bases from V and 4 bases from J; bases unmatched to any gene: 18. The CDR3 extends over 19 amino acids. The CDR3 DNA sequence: TGCGCCAGCAGTCTCCCCTCTCCTCGGGACAGGACTTTATACAATGAGCAGTTCTTC. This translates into CASSLPSPRDRTLYNEQFF.

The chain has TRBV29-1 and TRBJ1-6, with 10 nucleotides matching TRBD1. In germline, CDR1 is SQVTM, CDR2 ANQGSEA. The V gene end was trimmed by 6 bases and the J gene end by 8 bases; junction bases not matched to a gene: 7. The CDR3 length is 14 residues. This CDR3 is CSVGTGALDSPLHF. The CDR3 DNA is TGCAGCGTGGGGACAGGGGCTCTTGATTCACCCCTCCACTTT.

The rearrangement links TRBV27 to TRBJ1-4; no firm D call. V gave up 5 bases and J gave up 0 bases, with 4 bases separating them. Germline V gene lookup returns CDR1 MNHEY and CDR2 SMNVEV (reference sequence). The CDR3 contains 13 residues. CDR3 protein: CASSKATNEKLFF. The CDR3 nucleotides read TGTGCCAGCAGTAAGGCAACTAATGAAAAACTGTTTTTT. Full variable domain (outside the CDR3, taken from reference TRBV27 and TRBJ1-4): EAQVTQNPRYLITVTGKKLTVTCSQNMNHEYMSWYRQDPGLGLRQIYYSMNVEVTDKGDVPEGYKVSRKEKRNFPLILESPSPNQTSLYFCASSKATNEKLFFGSGTQLSVL.